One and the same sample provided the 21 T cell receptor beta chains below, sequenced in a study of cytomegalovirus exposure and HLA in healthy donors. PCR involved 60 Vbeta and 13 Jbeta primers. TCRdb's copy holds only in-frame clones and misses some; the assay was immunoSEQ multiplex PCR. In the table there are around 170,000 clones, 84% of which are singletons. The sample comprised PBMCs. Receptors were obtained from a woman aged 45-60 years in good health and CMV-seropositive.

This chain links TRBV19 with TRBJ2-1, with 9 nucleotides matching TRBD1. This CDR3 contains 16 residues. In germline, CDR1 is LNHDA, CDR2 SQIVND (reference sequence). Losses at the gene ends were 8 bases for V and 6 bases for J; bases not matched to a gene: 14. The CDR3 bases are TGTGCCAGTGAGGTTGGGGGACAGGGATGGGGCAATGAGCAGTTCTTC. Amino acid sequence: CASEVGGQGWGNEQFF.

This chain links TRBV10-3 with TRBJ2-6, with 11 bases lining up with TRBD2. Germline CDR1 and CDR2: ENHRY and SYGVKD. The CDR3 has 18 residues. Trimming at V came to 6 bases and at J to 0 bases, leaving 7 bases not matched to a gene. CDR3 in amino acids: CAISLAGGLISGANVLTF. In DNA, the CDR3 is TGTGCCATCAGCTTAGCGGGGGGGCTCATCTCTGGGGCCAACGTCCTGACTTTC.

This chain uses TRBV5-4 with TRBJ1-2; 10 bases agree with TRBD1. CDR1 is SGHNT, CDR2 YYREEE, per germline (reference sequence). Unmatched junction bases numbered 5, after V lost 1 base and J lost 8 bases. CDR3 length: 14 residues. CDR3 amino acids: CASSLKGQGSGYTF. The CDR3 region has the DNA TGTGCCAGCAGCTTGAAGGGACAGGGGAGCGGCTACACCTTC.

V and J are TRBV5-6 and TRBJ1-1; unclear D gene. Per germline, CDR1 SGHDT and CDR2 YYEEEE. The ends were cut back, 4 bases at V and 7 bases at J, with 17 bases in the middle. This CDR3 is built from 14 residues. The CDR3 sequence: CASSNLRRLDEAFF. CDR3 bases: TGTGCCAGCAGCAATTTACGCAGGTTAGATGAAGCTTTCTTT.

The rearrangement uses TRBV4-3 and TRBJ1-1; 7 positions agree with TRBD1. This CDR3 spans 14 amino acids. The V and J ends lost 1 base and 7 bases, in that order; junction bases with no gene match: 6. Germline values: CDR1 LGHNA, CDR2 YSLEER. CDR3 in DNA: TGCGCCAGCAGCCAAGTCGGGACAGCGTATGAAGCTTTCTTT. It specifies CASSQVGTAYEAFF.

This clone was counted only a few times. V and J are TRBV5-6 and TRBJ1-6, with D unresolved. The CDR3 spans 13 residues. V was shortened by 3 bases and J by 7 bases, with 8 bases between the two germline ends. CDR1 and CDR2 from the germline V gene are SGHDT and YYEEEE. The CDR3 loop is CASSSGSNSPLHF. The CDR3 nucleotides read TGTGCCAGCAGCTCCGGTTCCAATTCACCCCTCCACTTT.

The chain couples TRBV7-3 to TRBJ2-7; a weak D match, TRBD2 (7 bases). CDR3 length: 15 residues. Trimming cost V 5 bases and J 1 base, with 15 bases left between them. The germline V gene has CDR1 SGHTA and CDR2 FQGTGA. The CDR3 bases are TGTGCCAGCAGCGCTAGGGGAGGGGGTTCCTACGAGCAGTACTTC. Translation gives CASSARGGGSYEQYF.

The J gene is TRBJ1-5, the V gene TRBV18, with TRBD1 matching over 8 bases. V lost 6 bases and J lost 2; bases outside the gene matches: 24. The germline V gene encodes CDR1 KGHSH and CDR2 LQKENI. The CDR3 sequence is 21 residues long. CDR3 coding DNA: TGTGCCAGCTCTCTCCAAGTTAAAGCGACAGGGGCCTCAGGAGGCAATCAGCCCCAGCATTTT. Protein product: CASSLQVKATGASGGNQPQHF.

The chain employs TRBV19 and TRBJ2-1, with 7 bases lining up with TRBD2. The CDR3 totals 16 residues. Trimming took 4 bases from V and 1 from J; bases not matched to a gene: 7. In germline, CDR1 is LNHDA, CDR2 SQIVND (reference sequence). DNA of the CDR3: TGTGCCAGTAGTAGGGGCGGGACTATATCCTACAATGAGCAGTTCTTC. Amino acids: CASSRGGTISYNEQFF.

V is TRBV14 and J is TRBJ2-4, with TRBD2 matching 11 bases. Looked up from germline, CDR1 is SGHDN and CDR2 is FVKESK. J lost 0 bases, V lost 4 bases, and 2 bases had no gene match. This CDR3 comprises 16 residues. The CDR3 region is CASSLSGGVAKNIQYF. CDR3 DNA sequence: TGTGCCAGCAGCCTTAGCGGGGGGGTAGCCAAAAACATTCAGTACTTC.

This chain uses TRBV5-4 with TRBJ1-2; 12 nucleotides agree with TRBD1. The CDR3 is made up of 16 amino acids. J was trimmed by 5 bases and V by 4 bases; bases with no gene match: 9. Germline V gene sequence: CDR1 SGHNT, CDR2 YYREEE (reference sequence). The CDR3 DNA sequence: TGTGCCAGCAGCAAGGGGTCGGGACAGGGGGCATATGGCTACACCTTC. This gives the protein CASSKGSGQGAYGYTF.

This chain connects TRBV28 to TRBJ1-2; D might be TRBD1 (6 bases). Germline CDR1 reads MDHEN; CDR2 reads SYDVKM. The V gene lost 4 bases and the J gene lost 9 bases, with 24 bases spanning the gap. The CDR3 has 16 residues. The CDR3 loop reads CASSSLGQSSFTRYTF. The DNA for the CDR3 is TGTGCCAGCAGTTCCCTTGGACAGTCCTCTTTTACTCGCTACACCTTC.

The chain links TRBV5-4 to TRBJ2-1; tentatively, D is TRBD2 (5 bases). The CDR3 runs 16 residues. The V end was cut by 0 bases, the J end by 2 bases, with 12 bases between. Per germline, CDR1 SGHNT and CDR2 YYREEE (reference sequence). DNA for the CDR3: TGTGCCAGCAGCTTGGCCGGGGTGAGCGCCTACAATGAGCAGTTCTTC. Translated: CASSLAGVSAYNEQFF.

CDR3 sequence: CASSYSGQDYGYTF. CDR3 in DNA: TGTGCCAGCAGTTACTCCGGACAGGACTATGGCTACACCTTC. The J gene is TRBJ1-2, the V gene TRBV6-5; 7 bases fit TRBD1. From germline, CDR1 is MNHEY and CDR2 SVGAGI. This CDR3 comprises 14 residues. V lost 0 bases to trimming and J lost 3 bases; unmatched junction nucleotides: 1.

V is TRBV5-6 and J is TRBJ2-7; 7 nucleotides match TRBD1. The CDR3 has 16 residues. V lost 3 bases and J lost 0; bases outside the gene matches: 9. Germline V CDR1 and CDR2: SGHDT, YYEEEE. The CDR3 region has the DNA TGTGCCAGCAGCTCCGACCCGACAGGGCGCTCCTACGAGCAGTACTTC. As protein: CASSSDPTGRSYEQYF.

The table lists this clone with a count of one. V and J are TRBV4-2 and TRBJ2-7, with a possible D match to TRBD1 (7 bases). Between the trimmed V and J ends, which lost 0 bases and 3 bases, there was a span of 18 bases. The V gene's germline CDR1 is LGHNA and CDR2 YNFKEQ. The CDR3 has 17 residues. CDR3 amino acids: CASSQEGGRTGLYEQYF. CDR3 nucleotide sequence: TGTGCCAGCAGCCAAGAGGGGGGAAGGACAGGTCTCTACGAGCAGTACTTC.

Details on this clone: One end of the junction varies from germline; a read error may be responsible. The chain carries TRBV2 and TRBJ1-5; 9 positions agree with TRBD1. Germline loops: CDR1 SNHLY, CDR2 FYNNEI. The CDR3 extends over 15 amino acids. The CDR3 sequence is CASREDRGGNQPQHF. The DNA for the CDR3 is TGTGCCAGCAGGGAAGACAGGGGGGGCAATCAGCCCCAGCATTTT.

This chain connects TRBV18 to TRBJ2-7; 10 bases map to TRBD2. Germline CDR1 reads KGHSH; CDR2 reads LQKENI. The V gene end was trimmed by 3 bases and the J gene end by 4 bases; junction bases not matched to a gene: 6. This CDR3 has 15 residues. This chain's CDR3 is CASSPLGTSEYEQYF. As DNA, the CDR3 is TGTGCCAGCTCACCCCTCGGGACTAGCGAATACGAGCAGTACTTC.

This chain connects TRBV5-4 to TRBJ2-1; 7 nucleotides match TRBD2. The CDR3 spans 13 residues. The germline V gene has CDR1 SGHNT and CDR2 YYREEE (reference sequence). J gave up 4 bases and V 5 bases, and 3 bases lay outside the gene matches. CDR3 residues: CASRHGGYNEQFF. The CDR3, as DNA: TGTGCCAGCAGACACGGGGGGTACAATGAGCAGTTCTTC.

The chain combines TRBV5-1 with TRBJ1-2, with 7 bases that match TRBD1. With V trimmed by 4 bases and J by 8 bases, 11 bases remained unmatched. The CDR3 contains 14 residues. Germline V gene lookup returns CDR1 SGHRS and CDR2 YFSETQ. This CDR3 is CASSEGQPQNGYTF. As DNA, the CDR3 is TGCGCCAGCAGCGAGGGACAGCCTCAGAACGGCTACACCTTC. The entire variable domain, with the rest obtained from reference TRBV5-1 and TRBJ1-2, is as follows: KAGVTQTPRYLIKTRGQQVTLSCSPISGHRSVSWYQQTPGQGLQFLFEYFSETQRNKGNFPGRFSGRQFSNSRSEMNVSTLELGDSALYLCASSEGQPQNGYTFGSGTRLTVV.

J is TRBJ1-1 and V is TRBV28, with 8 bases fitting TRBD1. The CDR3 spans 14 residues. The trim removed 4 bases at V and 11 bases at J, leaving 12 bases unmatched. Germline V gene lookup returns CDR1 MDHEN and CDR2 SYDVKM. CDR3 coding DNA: TGTGCCAGCAGTTCTCCTGGACAGGGCCGATGGGCTTTCTTT. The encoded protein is CASSSPGQGRWAFF. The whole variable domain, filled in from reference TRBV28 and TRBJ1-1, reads DVKVTQSSRYLVKRTGEKVFLECVQDMDHENMFWYRQDPGLGLRLIYFSYDVKMKEKGDIPEGYSVSREKKERFSLILESASTNQTSMYLCASSSPGQGRWAFFGQGTRLTVV.